The TCR beta chain described here comes from a study of T cell responses to AZD1222 COVID-19 vaccine. Overall study results and limits: An increase in Spike-specific TCR breadth and depth was observed after two AZD1222 doses. In the spike-specific TCR repertoire, nearly half reportedly target unmutated variant regions.

Second-dose timings of about 4 or about 12 weeks were pooled. Generated by immunoSEQ multiplex PCR, the TCRdb table keeps only in-frame clones and is missing some. The sample contains 65,000 to 85,000 clones, under 90% of which appear only once. From germline, CDR1 is MNHEY and CDR2 SVGAGI. The ends were cut back, 7 bases at V and 2 bases at J, with 9 bases in the middle. The CDR3 totals 12 residues. Concerning this clone: Its antigen is not identified.

The chain recombines TRBV6-5 with TRBJ2-7, with D unresolved. The receptor's source is an adult who received the AZD1222 COVID-19 vaccine. This sample comprised peripheral blood, obtained 28 days after the second AZD1222 dose. The CDR3 reads CASIHTAYEQYF. The CDR3 nucleotides are TGTGCCAGCATACACACAGCCTACGAGCAGTACTTC.